Included here is one T cell receptor beta chain sequence, with context. What it binds is unknown. The sample comes from a study of cytomegalovirus exposure and HLA in healthy donors. For the study at large: From donors who were HLA-typed, an early data release held about 89 million unique TCRs.

Unrecorded immune exposures were likely, despite nominal health at sampling. CDR1 and CDR2 (germline): SGHNT, YENEEA. The V and J ends lost 5 bases and 0 bases, in that order; junction bases with no gene match: 10. This CDR3 is 18 amino acids long. PCR was performed using 60 Vbeta and 13 Jbeta primers. Data came from immunoSEQ multiplex PCR; TCRdb stores just in-frame clones and leaves some out. Found here are some 120,000 clones, 80% of them singletons; the top ten hold roughly 2.4%. Findings and caveats of the study: A cluster of highly shared sequence variants was likely a sequencing artifact.

The chain employs TRBV11-3 and TRBJ2-3; 11 positions match TRBD2. The sample was PBMCs. The TCR originated in a man under 40 in good health and CMV-seronegative. This chain's CDR3 is CASSSPWTSGPSTDTQYF. In DNA form, the CDR3 reads TGTGCCAGCAGCAGCCCGTGGACTAGCGGGCCTAGCACAGATACGCAGTATTTT.